This TCR beta chain came from a study of monozygotic twins with inflammatory bowel disease. Study observations and caveats: Part of the variability in patient repertoires may have come from differing immunosuppressive treatments. IBD patients displayed reduced TCRbeta diversity (inverse Simpson) when set against healthy co-twins. Versus healthy twins, IBD patients showed fewer clonotypes shared with others, especially with disease activity.

TCRdb re-called the 5' RACE reads and shows each CDR3 protein once, DNA omitted. The table lists 150,000 or so distinct CDR3 sequences. Germline V gene data show CDR1 as DFQATT and CDR2 as SNEGSKA (reference sequence). The CDR3 totals 14 residues. Donors each gave over 2 ml of blood. Comments on this clonotype: Its antigen remains unidentified.

This clonotype was obtained from a human donor with ulcerative colitis or Crohn's disease, or a healthy co-twin of an affected twin (not recorded which). The chain links TRBV20-1 to TRBJ1-2. The sequencing sample was made of blood. The CDR3 is CSAPSGGGGYGYTF.